This T cell receptor beta chain was observed in a study of CD8 T cells in ankylosing spondylitis. One entry per CDR3 protein, called by TCRdb with MiXCR from the 5' RACE reads. The table has 250,000 to 350,000 distinct CDR3 sequences, around 19% seen once. Germline V lookup: CDR1 SGHAT, CDR2 FQNNGV. The CDR3 extends over 15 amino acids. The junction had 7 bases not matched to a gene; V was cut back by 5 bases and J by 2 bases. The sequence came from a male donor with ankylosing spondylitis or in good health (not recorded which). This chain joins TRBV11-2 and TRBJ2-3; 7 bases map to TRBD2. The sample consisted of blood, either unsorted or a sorted T cell fraction (not recorded which). This CDR3 is CASSPLAVNTDTQYF. CDR3 coding DNA: TGTGCCAGCAGCCCTCTAGCGGTCAACACAGATACGCAGTATTTT.